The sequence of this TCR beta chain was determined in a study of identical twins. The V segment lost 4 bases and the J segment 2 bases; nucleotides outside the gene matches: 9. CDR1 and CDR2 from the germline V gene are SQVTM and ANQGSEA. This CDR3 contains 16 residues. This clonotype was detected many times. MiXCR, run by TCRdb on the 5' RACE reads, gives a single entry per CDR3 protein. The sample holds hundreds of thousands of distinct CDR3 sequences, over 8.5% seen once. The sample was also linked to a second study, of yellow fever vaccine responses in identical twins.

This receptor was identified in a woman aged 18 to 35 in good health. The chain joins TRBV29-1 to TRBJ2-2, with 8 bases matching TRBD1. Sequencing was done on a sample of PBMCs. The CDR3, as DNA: TGCAGCGTTGTACCCTGGGCAGGGGGCAACACCGGGGAGCTGTTTTTT. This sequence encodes CSVVPWAGGNTGELFF.